This is a list of T cell receptor beta chains from one sample in a study of blood T cells in healthy people across ages. TCRdb processed the 5' RACE reads anew with MiXCR; each CDR3 protein has one entry. The data contain 650,000 to 1,000,000 distinct CDR3 sequences, 35% to 40% of them seen just once; the ten biggest clones take up roughly 13%. The material sequenced was blood. The receptors were gathered from a man aged 18 to 30 in good health. Each CDR3 is given with its conserved first and last residue. A D gene is named only where the DNA matches it firmly. Not all rows give a size; the values are once, few, many and, for expanded clones, a class.

abundance	v_gene	d_gene	j_gene	CDR3nt	CDR3aa
few	TRBV7-9	-	TRBJ2-7	TGTGCCAGCAACCCTGGGGGGTCCTACGAGCAGTACTTC	CASNPGGSYEQYF
many	TRBV4-1	-	TRBJ1-1	TGCGCCAGCAGCCAAGAAACAGGGAGGCGCGCTGAAGCTTTCTTT	CASSQETGRRAEAFF
-	TRBV12-3/TRBV12-4	TRBD1	TRBJ2-7	TGTGCCAGCAGTAAAGGGGGACAGGGTTTTAAAAATGAGCAGTACTTC	CASSKGGQGFKNEQYF
-	TRBV15	-	TRBJ2-5	TGTGCCACCAGCAGAGATTGGGATGAGCAGTACTTC	CATSRDWDEQYF
few	TRBV30	-	TRBJ1-1	TGTGCCTGGAGCCCCCTGGGCAACACTGAAGCTTTCTTT	CAWSPLGNTEAFF
many	TRBV29-1	-	TRBJ2-5	TGCAGCGTTGACGTCTCCGACTCGGAGACCCAGTACTTC	CSVDVSDSETQYF
many	TRBV4-1	-	TRBJ2-1	TGCGCCAGCAGCCTCCGACAGTACAATGAGCAGTTCTTC	CASSLRQYNEQFF
once	TRBV6-6	-	TRBJ1-4	TGTGCCAGCAGTTACTCGATGAGGGAAAAACTGTTTTTT	CASSYSMREKLFF
few	TRBV4-3	-	TRBJ1-1	TGCGCCAGCAGCCAAGATAGCCAGGGTTTTGAAGCTTTCTTT	CASSQDSQGFEAFF
few	TRBV7-2	-	TRBJ1-1	TGTGCCAGCAGCGTAACAGATAACACTGAAGCTTTCTTT	CASSVTDNTEAFF
-	TRBV6-1	TRBD2	TRBJ2-7	TGTGCCAGCAGCCAGAGTCCTAGCGGGGGGGCGGGGCACAATGAGCAGTACTTC	CASSQSPSGGAGHNEQYF
few	TRBV24-1	-	TRBJ2-1	TGTGCCACCAGAGGGGATTCCTACAATGAGCAGTTCTTC	CATRGDSYNEQFF
few	TRBV7-2	-	TRBJ2-7	TGTGCCAGCAGCCTGCTAGGGACCGCGAGCCTCTACGAGCAGTACTTC	CASSLLGTASLYEQYF
-	TRBV4-1	TRBD1	TRBJ1-1	TGCGCCAGCAGCCACCTGACAGGGGGGTTGGGGTACACTGAAGCTTTCTTT	CASSHLTGGLGYTEAFF
-	TRBV3-1	-	TRBJ2-4	TGTGCCAGCAGCCAAGGCCCGAGGGGCATTCAGTACTTC	CASSQGPRGIQYF
-	TRBV4-1	-	TRBJ1-4	TGCGCCAGCAGCCCATACAGGGTCTGGGAGGGAGAAAAACTGTTTTTT	CASSPYRVWEGEKLFF
many	TRBV25-1	-	TRBJ1-2	TGTGCCAGCAGTGGCGGGTCTCTTTATGGCTACACCTTC	CASSGGSLYGYTF
many	TRBV28	TRBD2	TRBJ2-1	TGTGCCAGTCGGTCGAGCGGGGGGAATGAGCAGTTCTTC	CASRSSGGNEQFF
many	TRBV12-3/TRBV12-4	-	TRBJ2-7	TGTGCCAGCAGGTTGGCAGGGGTTACCTACGAGCAGTACTTC	CASRLAGVTYEQYF
few	TRBV10-3	TRBD2	TRBJ2-5	TGTGCCATCAGTGATGGGACTAGCGGTTTCCAAGAGACCCAGTACTTC	CAISDGTSGFQETQYF
-	TRBV3-1	TRBD1	TRBJ2-7	TGTGCCAGCGGTAGACAGGGGGGAGTCTACGAGCAGTACTTC	CASGRQGGVYEQYF
few	TRBV7-8	-	TRBJ2-7	TGTGCCAGCAGATCAGACCCCTCCACGGGCTACGAGCAGTACTTC	CASRSDPSTGYEQYF
-	TRBV6-5	-	TRBJ1-2	TGTGCCAGCAGCTCCCCCAGGGGCTACACCTTC	CASSSPRGYTF
-	TRBV15	-	TRBJ2-5	TGTGCCACCAGCAGAGGCCAAGGGGTTTTAGGGACCCAGTACTTC	CATSRGQGVLGTQYF
-	TRBV2	TRBD2	TRBJ2-1	TGTGCCAGCAGCCCACAGCGGGGGGCCTCCTACAATGAGCAGTTCTTC	CASSPQRGASYNEQFF
few	TRBV15	-	TRBJ2-2	TGTGCCACCAGCCCTCGACAGGCCGGAATCGCCGGGGAGCTGTTTTTT	CATSPRQAGIAGELFF
-	TRBV7-2	-	TRBJ2-5	TGTGCCAGCAGCTCCACGCGGCAGCAAGAGACCCAGTACTTC	CASSSTRQQETQYF
-	TRBV2	-	TRBJ1-2	TGTGCCGGCAGTGAAGCGAGACGTTCGAACTATGGCTACACCTTC	CAGSEARRSNYGYTF
few	TRBV6-2/TRBV6-3	TRBD2	TRBJ2-1	TGTGCCAGCAGGCTAGCGGGGGGTCTCTCCTACAATGAGCAGTTCTTC	CASRLAGGLSYNEQFF
-	TRBV12-3/TRBV12-4	TRBD1	TRBJ1-5	TGTGCCAGCAACACCGGGACAGGGGAAATAGGTGGCAATCAGCCCCAGCATTTT	CASNTGTGEIGGNQPQHF
-	TRBV15	TRBD2	TRBJ2-3	TGTGCCACCAGCCTCGCCTCGTTAGCGGGGGCTAGCACAGATACGCAGTATTTT	CATSLASLAGASTDTQYF
-	TRBV29-1	TRBD1	TRBJ2-7	TGCAGCGTCAAATTACAGGGGACAGTCTCCTACAATGAGCAGTACTTC	CSVKLQGTVSYNEQYF
few	TRBV28	TRBD1	TRBJ2-1	TGTGCCAGCAGTTTATGGGAGGCAGGGGGCCCAAATGAGCAGTTCTTC	CASSLWEAGGPNEQFF
-	TRBV15	-	TRBJ2-2	TGTGCCACCGGGGGAGCGAACACCGGGGAGCTGTTTTTT	CATGGANTGELFF
-	TRBV10-3	TRBD1	TRBJ1-1	TGTGCCATCCGCACGACAGGGGACACTGAAGCTTTCTTT	CAIRTTGDTEAFF
few	TRBV5-4	-	TRBJ1-4	TGTGCCAGCAGCCCCAGTGATGGGGGGCAGAGTGAAAAACTGTTTTTT	CASSPSDGGQSEKLFF
-	TRBV12-3/TRBV12-4	TRBD2	TRBJ2-1	TGTGCCAGCAGTTTCGGGGGACTAGCATGGAGTGAGCAGTTCTTC	CASSFGGLAWSEQFF
few	TRBV6-2/TRBV6-3	-	TRBJ2-1	TGTGCCAGCAGTTACTCAGGGACACCGACCTACAATGAGCAGTTCTTC	CASSYSGTPTYNEQFF
many	TRBV20-1	TRBD2	TRBJ2-4	TGCAGTGCTAGGGGACTAGCGGGGGGGCAAGTAAACATTCAGTACTTC	CSARGLAGGQVNIQYF
many	TRBV9	-	TRBJ1-2	TGTGCCAGCAGCGGAACAGGGTACGATGGCTACACCTTC	CASSGTGYDGYTF
many	TRBV11-2	-	TRBJ2-1	TGTGCCAGCACCTCCACCAGGGTTACGTTGGACAATGAGCAGTTCTTC	CASTSTRVTLDNEQFF
many	TRBV20-1	TRBD2	TRBJ2-3	TGCAGTGCTAGAGATCCCCTAGCGGGGTTAAATACGCAGTATTTT	CSARDPLAGLNTQYF
-	TRBV4-1	-	TRBJ2-3	TGCGCCAGCACACAGGACGGGACTAGCACAGATACGCAGTATTTT	CASTQDGTSTDTQYF
few	TRBV12-3/TRBV12-4	-	TRBJ1-1	TGTGCCAGCTACCTTGGGCAGTCGAACACTGAAGCTTTCTTT	CASYLGQSNTEAFF
few	TRBV5-6	-	TRBJ2-5	TGTGCCAGCAGCTTACCTGTGAGGGATCAAGAGACCCAGTACTTC	CASSLPVRDQETQYF